What follows are 12 T cell receptor beta chains derived from one specimen sequenced in a study of cytomegalovirus exposure and HLA in healthy donors. 60 Vbeta and 13 Jbeta primers were used in PCR. Profiled with immunoSEQ multiplex PCR; TCRdb holds only in-frame clones, not every one. Of about 130,000 clones listed, 65% to 90% were seen once; the top ten hold about 11%. The specimen sequenced was PBMCs. These receptors were taken from a male donor in good health and CMV-seropositive.

CDR3 residues: CASSGRQVSPEAFF. In DNA, the CDR3 is TGTGCCAGCAGCGGCCGACAGGTCTCCCCTGAAGCTTTCTTT. J is TRBJ1-1 and V is TRBV7-2, with D maybe TRBD1 (6 bases). V lost 5 bases to trimming and J lost 6 bases, with 16 bases between them. The germline V gene encodes CDR1 SGHTA and CDR2 FQGNSA. This CDR3 is built from 14 residues.

The CDR3, as DNA: TGTGCCAGCAGCGTAGCGTCTAGTTACGATACGCAGTATTTT. Translation gives CASSVASSYDTQYF. The chain is built from TRBV9 and TRBJ2-3; D remains unclear. V was clipped by 0 bases and J by 6 bases, with 11 bases between them. Germline lookup yields CDR1 SGDLS and CDR2 YYNGEE. This CDR3 region has 14 residues.

This chain connects TRBV5-5 to TRBJ2-3; D may be TRBD1 (6 bases). The CDR3 runs 14 residues. The V and J ends lost 2 bases and 0 bases respectively, with 7 bases between them. CDR1 is SGHKS, CDR2 YYEKEE, per germline (reference sequence). In DNA, the CDR3 is TGTGCCAGCAGCTTCACAGGGAGCACAGATACGCAGTATTTT. Encoded protein: CASSFTGSTDTQYF.

The chain couples TRBV27 to TRBJ2-1; tentatively, D is TRBD1 (6 bases). V lost 3 bases, J lost 9 bases, and 18 bases lay in between. The CDR3 totals 15 residues. Germline CDR1 is MNHEY and CDR2 is SMNVEV (reference sequence). CDR3 DNA: TGTGCCAGCAGTTTCTTAGGTCACAGGGAAACTGAGCAGTTCTTC. As protein: CASSFLGHRETEQFF.

This rearrangement joins TRBV7-9 to TRBJ2-3; D remains unclear. CDR1 and CDR2 (germline): SEHNR, FQNEAQ (reference sequence). The V gene lost 1 base and the J gene lost 1 base, with 6 bases spanning the gap. This CDR3 region has 14 residues. CDR3 coding DNA: TGTGCCAGCAGCTTAGACGGAGGCACAGATACGCAGTATTTT. It translates to CASSLDGGTDTQYF. Together with reference TRBV7-9 and TRBJ2-3, the CDR3 gives the full variable domain: DTGVSQNPRHKITKRGQNVTFRCDPISEHNRLYWYRQTLGQGPEFLTYFQNEAQLEKSRLLSDRFSAERPKGSFSTLEIQRTEQGDSAMYLCASSLDGGTDTQYFGPGTRLTVL.

V usage is TRBV7-2 and J usage is TRBJ2-1; tentatively, D is TRBD1 (6 bases). Deletions cut 2 bases from V and 13 bases from J, with 21 bases between. CDR1 SGHTA and CDR2 FQGNSA come from the germline V gene. The CDR3 consists of 15 residues. CDR3 DNA: TGTGCCAGCAGCTTACCCGAATCCGGGACACGGGAACAGTTCTTC. Protein product: CASSLPESGTREQFF.

There are a few counts of this clone. The chain has TRBV9 and TRBJ2-1; 8 positions match TRBD2. The CDR3 has 16 amino acids. Germline V gene sequence: CDR1 SGDLS, CDR2 YYNGEE. Trimming removed 0 bases from V and 7 bases from J; junction bases left unmatched: 9. CDR3 DNA sequence: TGTGCCAGCAGCGTAGGGTTGCCAGCGGGAGTGAATGAGCAGTTCTTC. As protein: CASSVGLPAGVNEQFF.

The J gene is TRBJ2-7, the V gene TRBV7-9; tentative D call: TRBD2 (5 bases). The CDR3 is 15 residues long. The germline V gene encodes CDR1 SEHNR and CDR2 FQNEAQ (reference sequence). The V and J ends lost 2 bases and 3 bases respectively, with 14 bases between them. The CDR3 DNA reads as TGTGCCAGCAGCTTACTTTCACGCGGAGGCTACGAGCAGTACTTC. Its protein product is CASSLLSRGGYEQYF.

This sequence joins TRBV2 and TRBJ1-2; the D is unclear. This CDR3 has 14 residues. Trimming removed 3 bases from V and 2 bases from J, with 10 bases in between. Germline V gene sequence: CDR1 SNHLY, CDR2 FYNNEI. The CDR3 DNA reads as TGTGCCAGCAGTGATCGGGGTACCAACTATGGCTACACCTTC. Its translation: CASSDRGTNYGYTF.

CDR3 nucleotide sequence: TGTGCCAGCAGCGTAGGGGGGGGCTCGCTCTACTACGAGCAGTACTTC. Translated: CASSVGGGSLYYEQYF. The rearrangement joins TRBV9 to TRBJ2-7; D possibly corresponds to TRBD2 (7 bases). This CDR3 is 16 amino acids long. V was cut by 0 bases and J by 3 bases, with 16 bases left in between. Germline loops: CDR1 SGDLS, CDR2 YYNGEE. The variable domain in full, with the rest retrieved from reference TRBV9 and TRBJ2-7, is DSGVTQTPKHLITATGQRVTLRCSPRSGDLSVYWYQQSLDQGLQFLIQYYNGEERAKGNILERFSAQQFPDLHSELNLSSLELGDSALYFCASSVGGGSLYYEQYFGPGTRLTVT.

The chain employs TRBV6-5 and TRBJ2-7; D is uncertain. The CDR3 runs 13 residues. Germline loops: CDR1 MNHEY, CDR2 SVGAGI. Trimming cost V 7 bases and J 1 base, with 11 bases left between them. The CDR3 spells CASKTPGSYEQYF. CDR3 in DNA: TGTGCCAGCAAGACACCAGGATCCTACGAGCAGTACTTC.

This sequence joins TRBV27 and TRBJ2-7; 7 bases are shared with TRBD2. This CDR3 comprises 16 residues. The germline V gene encodes CDR1 MNHEY and CDR2 SMNVEV (reference sequence). The V gene end was trimmed by 4 bases and the J gene end by 4 bases; junction bases not matched to a gene: 13. The DNA for the CDR3 is TGTGCCAGCAGTTATAGGAACGGGGAGGGAGGATACGAGCAGTACTTC. Amino acid sequence: CASSYRNGEGGYEQYF.